The 15 T cell receptor beta chains in this list originate from one sample, sequenced in a study of blood T cell repertoires in COVID-19. Clones were read by immunoSEQ multiplex PCR, and TCRdb kept only the in-frame ones, dropping some. The sample lists around 340,000 clones, almost 90% occurring once. Material for sequencing was PBMCs or T cells enriched from blood (not recorded which). All receptors derive from a woman aged 25 to 39 who had been exposed to COVID-19.

The chain uses TRBV7-9 and TRBJ2-1, with D possibly TRBD2 on 6 matching bases. This CDR3 contains 18 residues. In germline, CDR1 is SEHNR, CDR2 FQNEAQ (reference sequence). V gave up 1 base and J gave up 4 bases, with 20 bases separating them. For the CDR3, the DNA is TGTGCCAGCAGCTTAGTTCCGGGAGCCGGTTCCCGTTACAATGAGCAGTTCTTC. Translation gives CASSLVPGAGSRYNEQFF.

This clone showed up just once. The rearrangement links TRBV11-1 to TRBJ2-4, with 7 bases identical to TRBD2. The CDR3 sequence is 16 residues long. The germline V gene has CDR1 SGHAT and CDR2 FQDESV (reference sequence). V gave up 4 bases and J gave up 2 bases; unmatched junction bases: 8. CDR3 sequence: CASSSWGEGSKNIQYF. The CDR3 region has the DNA TGTGCCAGCAGCTCCTGGGGGGAGGGGTCCAAAAACATTCAGTACTTC.

The chain has TRBV15 and TRBJ2-3; a possible D gene is TRBD2 (5 bases). This CDR3 is built from 15 residues. Germline V CDR1 and CDR2: LNHNV, YYDKDF (reference sequence). V lost 3 bases and J 5 bases, leaving 15 bases between the germline ends. CDR3 sequence: CATSSPDRDGDTQYF. CDR3 coding DNA: TGTGCCACCAGCAGCCCTGACCGGGATGGAGATACGCAGTATTTT.

This sequence joins TRBV7-8 and TRBJ2-6, with D possibly matching TRBD2 (5 bases). This CDR3 contains 15 residues. Per the germline V gene, CDR1 is SGHVS and CDR2 is FQNEAQ. The germline V and J ends were trimmed by 5 bases and 5 bases, with 13 bases remaining between them. This CDR3 reads CASSPAGKWANVLTF. The CDR3 nucleotides read TGTGCCAGCAGCCCAGCCGGGAAGTGGGCCAACGTCCTGACTTTC. The whole variable domain, remainder taken from reference TRBV7-8 and TRBJ2-6, is GAGVSQSPRYKVAKRGQDVALRCDPISGHVSLFWYQQALGQGPEFLTYFQNEAQLDKSGLPSDRFFAERPEGSVSTLKIQRTQQEDSAVYLCASSPAGKWANVLTFGAGSRLTVL.

This clone has only a few counts. Other DNA sequences in this specimen translate into the identical CDR3. The rearrangement links TRBV18 to TRBJ2-3; TRBD1 matches at 10 bases. The V gene end was trimmed by 3 bases and the J gene end by 3 bases; junction bases not matched to a gene: 0. The CDR3 extends over 14 amino acids. CDR1 is KGHSH and CDR2 is LQKENI in the germline V gene. Here the CDR3 reads CASSPGQGTDTQYF. The CDR3 bases are TGTGCCAGCTCACCGGGACAGGGGACAGATACGCAGTATTTT. The whole variable domain, remainder taken from reference TRBV18 and TRBJ2-3, is NAGVMQNPRHLVRRRGQEARLRCSPMKGHSHVYWYRQLPEEGLKFMVYLQKENIIDESGMPKERFSAEFPKEGPSILRIQQVVRGDSAAYFCASSPGQGTDTQYFGPGTRLTVL.

The CDR3 here is CASSLDSDEQYF. The CDR3, as DNA: TGTGCCAGCAGTTTAGACAGTGACGAGCAGTACTTC. This sequence joins TRBV28 and TRBJ2-7, with D possibly being TRBD1 (5 bases). The germline V and J ends were trimmed by 2 bases and 5 bases, with 7 bases remaining between them. CDR1 and CDR2 (germline): MDHEN, SYDVKM. The CDR3 consists of 12 residues.

The chain joins TRBV30 to TRBJ1-2; D call uncertain. The germline CDR1 and CDR2 sequences are GTSNPN and SVGIG (reference sequence). V was cut by 1 base and J by 1 base, with 19 bases left in between. The CDR3 totals 17 residues. The CDR3 DNA sequence: TGTGCCTGGAGTGGATTTGGAAGCAGCGGGATTAACTATGGCTACACCTTC. Protein product: CAWSGFGSSGINYGYTF. Full variable domain (remainder filled in from reference TRBV30 and TRBJ1-2): SQTIHQWPATLVQPVGSPLSLECTVEGTSNPNLYWYRQAAGRGLQLLFYSVGIGQISSEVPQNLSASRPQDRQFILSSKKLLLSDSGFYLCAWSGFGSSGINYGYTFGSGTRLTVV.

This clone was counted a single time. This CDR3 is also generated by other DNA sequences in the sample. The chain uses TRBV29-1 and TRBJ2-7; TRBD2 might be the D (5 bases). Trimming left V 5 bases short and J 2 bases short, with 10 bases between. Germline-derived CDR1 and CDR2 are SQVTM and ANQGSEA. The length of the CDR3 is 12 residues. CDR3 in DNA: TGCAGCGTTCGGGGTACAACCTACGAGCAGTACTTC. Protein: CSVRGTTYEQYF.

This chain uses TRBV27 with TRBJ2-1; TRBD1 might be the D (5 bases). Germline V CDR1 and CDR2: MNHEY, SMNVEV (reference sequence). Trimming took 4 bases from V and 6 from J, leaving 10 bases between them. The CDR3 consists of 13 residues. CDR3 sequence reads: CASSSPRGNEQFF. As DNA, the CDR3 is TGTGCCAGCAGTTCCCCAAGGGGCAATGAGCAGTTCTTC.

CDR3 coding DNA: TGTGCCTGGAGGGTACCGGGACAGGGAGGGCGGGAGCAGTACTTC. Its protein is CAWRVPGQGGREQYF. This chain joins TRBV30 and TRBJ2-7; the match to TRBD1 covers 9 bases. CDR1 is GTSNPN and CDR2 is SVGIG in the germline V gene (reference sequence). Unmatched junction bases numbered 13, after V lost 3 bases and J lost 7 bases. CDR3 length: 15 residues.

The gene calls are TRBV5-4 and TRBJ1-5, with a weak D call TRBD1 (6 bases). The V gene lost 4 bases and the J gene lost 1 base, with 12 bases spanning the gap. This CDR3 region has 15 residues. Per the germline V gene, CDR1 is SGHNT and CDR2 is YYREEE (reference sequence). This chain's CDR3 is CASSKGGQSNQPQHF. Here the CDR3 DNA reads TGTGCCAGCAGCAAAGGCGGACAGAGCAATCAGCCCCAGCATTTT.

The chain carries TRBV27 and TRBJ2-7; 12 nucleotides align to TRBD2. With 4 bases clipped from V and 0 bases from J, the junction kept 10 bases outside the gene matches. The CDR3 is 18 residues long. Germline-derived CDR1 and CDR2 are MNHEY and SMNVEV (reference sequence). This chain's CDR3 is CASSSPGLAGLSSYEQYF. The CDR3 DNA reads as TGTGCCAGCAGTTCCCCGGGACTAGCGGGCCTATCCTCCTACGAGCAGTACTTC.

The chain carries TRBV5-1 and TRBJ1-6, with D unclear. CDR1 and CDR2 from the germline V gene are SGHRS and YFSETQ. Trimming took off 2 bases at V and 7 bases at J, with 7 bases between the two ends. This CDR3 has 13 residues. The CDR3 DNA sequence: TGCGCCAGCAGCTTAGAAGAGAATTCACCCCTCCACTTT. Translating gives CASSLEENSPLHF. Full variable domain (remainder filled in from reference TRBV5-1 and TRBJ1-6): KAGVTQTPRYLIKTRGQQVTLSCSPISGHRSVSWYQQTPGQGLQFLFEYFSETQRNKGNFPGRFSGRQFSNSRSEMNVSTLELGDSALYLCASSLEENSPLHFGNGTRLTVT.

This chain joins TRBV20-1 and TRBJ2-1; possibly TRBD2 for D (6 bases). The CDR3 has 9 amino acids. The germline gives CDR1 DFQATT, CDR2 SNEGSKA (reference sequence). V shed 6 bases and J shed 14 bases, with 11 bases lying between them. CDR3 region: CSAGGREFF. The CDR3 DNA reads as TGCAGTGCCGGGGGACGAGAGTTCTTC.

The chain is built from TRBV14 and TRBJ2-3; possibly TRBD2 for D (6 bases). Germline CDR1 and CDR2: SGHDN and FVKESK. This CDR3 is 16 amino acids long. V lost 0 bases, J lost 2 bases, and 12 bases lay in between. The CDR3 here is CASSQERSSDTDTQYF. The CDR3 DNA reads as TGTGCCAGCAGCCAAGAGAGGTCTAGCGACACAGATACGCAGTATTTT.